The 14 T cell receptor beta chains reported below all come from one sample, sequenced in a study of cytomegalovirus exposure and HLA in healthy donors. PCR involved 60 Vbeta and 13 Jbeta primers. Only in-frame clones appear in the TCRdb table, and some are missing; sequencing was by immunoSEQ multiplex PCR. The table has over 100,000 clones, about four fifths seen once. The source material was PBMCs. These receptors originate from a man aged 30 to 39 in good health and CMV-seropositive.

The chain joins TRBV6-5 to TRBJ1-5; D remains unclear. CDR3 length: 14 amino acids. Trimming stripped 5 bases from V and 6 bases from J, with 14 bases between. Germline assignment: CDR1 MNHEY and CDR2 SVGAGI. As DNA, the CDR3 is TGTGCCAGCAGTGAAGTAGCAGCGGGTCAGCCCCAGCATTTT. This gives the protein CASSEVAAGQPQHF.

In this sample, this clone turned up a few times. The rearrangement joins TRBV6-7 to TRBJ1-1, with D possibly matching TRBD1 (5 bases). TRBV6-7 is given ORF status, its function remaining uncertain. V was pared by 2 bases and J by 0 bases, with 10 bases between. The CDR3 covers 15 residues. CDR3 residues: CASSYGGFMNTEAFF. The CDR3 DNA follows: TGTGCCAGCAGTTACGGGGGGTTTATGAACACTGAAGCTTTCTTT.

The chain links TRBV6-5 to TRBJ2-7; TRBD2 aligns across 11 bases. Germline CDR1 MNHEY, CDR2 SVGAGI. J was trimmed by 2 bases and V by 6 bases; bases with no gene match: 3. This CDR3 region has 14 residues. The CDR3 here is CASRKTSGTYEQYF. The CDR3 DNA sequence: TGTGCCAGCAGGAAGACTAGCGGGACCTACGAGCAGTACTTC.

V usage is TRBV7-9 and J usage is TRBJ1-3; TRBD1 might be the D (6 bases). The CDR3 length is 14 residues. CDR1 and CDR2 (germline): SEHNR, FQNEAQ (reference sequence). The ends were cut back, 7 bases at V and 1 base at J, with 11 bases in the middle. The CDR3 sequence is CASNEGDSGNTIYF. CDR3 sequence (DNA): TGTGCCAGCAACGAGGGGGATTCTGGAAACACCATATATTTT.

In this sample, this clone turned up a few times. The chain uses TRBV10-1 and TRBJ2-6, with a weak D call TRBD1 (6 bases). The CDR3 consists of 15 residues. The germline V gene encodes CDR1 WNHNN and CDR2 SYGVQD (reference sequence). V lost 3 bases and J 2 bases, leaving 8 bases between the germline ends. The CDR3 nucleotides are TGCGCCAGCAGTGATGGACAGCCTGGGGCCAACGTCCTGACTTTC. Residues: CASSDGQPGANVLTF.

This chain uses TRBV7-2 with TRBJ1-2; D is uncertain. The CDR3 is 12 amino acids. CDR1 is SGHTA and CDR2 is FQGNSA in the germline V gene. V was clipped by 2 bases and J by 10 bases, with 11 bases between them. This CDR3 is CASSLIGLSYTF. The CDR3 coding sequence is TGTGCCAGCAGCTTAATCGGACTTTCCTACACCTTC.

The rearrangement links TRBV6-5 to TRBJ1-2, with D uncertain. This CDR3 has 13 amino acids. CDR1 and CDR2 from the germline V gene are MNHEY and SVGAGI. Trimming took off 2 bases at V and 7 bases at J, with 11 bases between the two ends. The CDR3, as DNA: TGTGCCAGCAGTTACCTTACGGTCGGTGGCTACACCTTC. It specifies CASSYLTVGGYTF.

The chain has TRBV15 and TRBJ2-7, with TRBD1 matching over 11 bases. Germline CDR1 and CDR2: LNHNV and YYDKDF (reference sequence). J gave up 2 bases and V 3 bases, and 9 bases lay outside the gene matches. This CDR3 spans 17 amino acids. This CDR3 is CATSRGTGGSYPYEQYF. CDR3 nucleotide sequence: TGTGCCACCAGCAGGGGGACAGGGGGAAGTTATCCCTACGAGCAGTACTTC. Drawing the rest from reference TRBV15 and TRBJ2-7, the complete variable domain is DAMVIQNPRYQVTQFGKPVTLSCSQTLNHNVMYWYQQKSSQAPKLLFHYYDKDFNNEADTPDNFQSRRPNTSFCFLDIRSPGLGDTAMYLCATSRGTGGSYPYEQYFGPGTRLTVT.

The genes are TRBV2 and TRBJ1-1, with 9 bases matching TRBD1. The V gene's germline CDR1 is SNHLY and CDR2 FYNNEI. The CDR3 totals 14 residues. V dropped 6 bases and J dropped 6; count of bases not matched to a gene: 8. The CDR3 is CASSLGQGFAEAFF. DNA of the CDR3: TGTGCCAGCAGCCTAGGACAGGGGTTCGCTGAAGCTTTCTTT.

The V call is TRBV19, the J call TRBJ1-4, with TRBD1 as a possible D gene (5 bases). CDR1 and CDR2 (germline): LNHDA, SQIVND (reference sequence). V shed 5 bases and J shed 7 bases, with 14 bases lying between them. This CDR3 contains 14 residues. The CDR3 region has the DNA TGTGCCAGTAGTCTGGGGGGATTGGGTGAAAAACTGTTTTTT. This translates into CASSLGGLGEKLFF.

The gene calls are TRBV7-2 and TRBJ1-2; 7 nucleotides match TRBD1. V lost 1 base, J lost 2 bases, and 1 base stayed unmatched. Looked up from germline, CDR1 is SGHTA and CDR2 is FQGNSA. The CDR3 runs 14 residues. CDR3 sequence (DNA): TGTGCCAGCAGCTTAGAGACAGGGAACTATGGCTACACCTTC. Its translation is CASSLETGNYGYTF.

The V gene is TRBV5-1, the J gene TRBJ1-3; D is unresolved. Germline V gene data show CDR1 as SGHRS and CDR2 as YFSETQ. Deletions cut 0 bases from V and 1 base from J, with 8 bases between. This CDR3 comprises 15 residues. The chain's CDR3 is CASSLDSGSGNTIYF. DNA for the CDR3: TGCGCCAGCAGCTTGGATTCCGGTTCTGGAAACACCATATATTTT.

The J gene is TRBJ1-2, the V gene TRBV7-9, with D perhaps TRBD1 (6 bases). CDR1 is SEHNR and CDR2 is FQNEAQ in the germline V gene (reference sequence). CDR3 length: 13 residues. Trimming shortened V by 1 base and J by 8 bases, and 11 bases separated the two germline ends. The CDR3 sequence is CASSLGTGRGYTF. CDR3 nucleotides: TGTGCCAGCAGCTTAGGCACAGGGAGAGGCTACACCTTC.

The V gene is TRBV5-1, the J gene TRBJ2-1, with 11 bases that match TRBD2. V gave up 4 bases and J gave up 6 bases; unmatched junction bases: 9. The CDR3 runs 16 residues. Germline-derived CDR1 and CDR2 are SGHRS and YFSETQ. The CDR3 DNA is TGCGCCAGCAGCCCAGATAGCGGGAGGGCCGGCAATGAGCAGTTCTTC. It yields the protein CASSPDSGRAGNEQFF.